These 25 T cell receptor beta chains were sequenced from one sample in a study of T-cell reconstitution after alpha-beta-depleted transplantation in children. The authors prepared the TCRbeta library with unique molecular identifiers. TCRdb re-called the PCR reads through MiXCR, storing one row per CDR3 protein. The data hold roughly 340,000 distinct CDR3 sequences, with around 15% observed a single time. This material consisted of PBMCs, mostly from graft donor cells, taken 360 days after TCRalphabeta/CD19-depleted stem cell transplant. The receptors come from a male patient aged 2-15 years who had a stem cell transplant for acute lymphoblastic leukemia, so the T cells may come from the graft donor.

The rearrangement uses TRBV7-3 and TRBJ2-1; 8 nucleotides line up with TRBD1. Germline V gene lookup returns CDR1 SGHTA and CDR2 FQGTGA. Trimming cost V 4 bases and J 12 bases; bases outside gene matches: 2. The CDR3 totals 11 residues. CDR3 sequence: CASSSGQGQFF. DNA for the CDR3: TGTGCCAGCAGCTCCGGACAGGGGCAGTTCTTC.

V gene TRBV9 combines with J gene TRBJ2-3; no clear D gene. The CDR3 length is 13 residues. The germline V gene has CDR1 SGDLS and CDR2 YYNGEE. V dropped 4 bases and J dropped 3 bases, with 9 bases sitting between them. The CDR3 region has the DNA TGTGCCAGCAGCCTCTGGACGACAGATACGCAGTATTTT. This codes for CASSLWTTDTQYF.

This chain uses TRBV5-1 with TRBJ2-2; TRBD2 might be the D (5 bases). The CDR3 spans 15 residues. Trimming removed 0 bases from V and 4 bases from J, with 10 bases in between. The germline gives CDR1 SGHRS, CDR2 YFSETQ. CDR3 nucleotide sequence: TGCGCCAGCAGCTTGGGGGTAGCGAGCACCGGGGAGCTGTTTTTT. This translates into CASSLGVASTGELFF.

This clonotype came up a few times. V usage is TRBV6-1 and J usage is TRBJ2-3; possibly TRBD1 for D (6 bases). V lost 6 bases to trimming and J lost 3 bases, with 16 bases between them. The CDR3 covers 15 residues. Germline CDR1 and CDR2: MNHNS and SASEGT. CDR3 residues: CASRGTGLGTDTQYF. As DNA, the CDR3 is TGTGCCAGCAGGGGTACAGGGTTAGGGACAGATACGCAGTATTTT.

In this sample, this clonotype turned up many times. The chain employs TRBV21-1 and TRBJ2-1; the tabulated D call, TRBD2, remains unverified against the DNA. TRBV21-1 represents a pseudogene. This CDR3 spans 18 amino acids. The CDR3 DNA reads as TGTGCCAGCAGCAAAGGATGGGCGGGGACTAGTAGCCATAATGAGCAGTTCTTC. Translation: CASSKGWAGTSSHNEQFF.

This clonotype was observed at least ten times. The rearrangement joins TRBV5-6 to TRBJ2-3, with D maybe TRBD2 (6 bases). Trimming cost V 2 bases and J 1 base, with 14 bases left between them. CDR3 length equals 16 residues. Germline CDR1 and CDR2: SGHDT and YYEEEE. The CDR3 protein is CASSLGRLVGTDTQYF. CDR3 coding DNA: TGTGCCAGCAGCTTAGGGAGACTAGTGGGCACAGATACGCAGTATTTT.

J is TRBJ2-7 and V is TRBV6-2 or TRBV6-3; D possibly matches TRBD1 or TRBD2 (5 bases each). Germline V gives CDR1 MNHEY, CDR2 SVGEGT. This CDR3 has 15 amino acids. The V end lost 10 bases, the J end lost 0 bases, and 19 bases lay between the germline ends. As DNA, the CDR3 is TGTGCCACCGGGGCTGGGCAGATAAACTCCTACGAGCAGTACTTC. This translates into CATGAGQINSYEQYF.

This clonotype showed up many times. This sequence joins TRBV5-1 and TRBJ2-7; D gene unclear. The V end lost 0 bases, the J end lost 0 bases, and 7 bases lay between the germline ends. The CDR3 has 14 residues. Germline V gene sequence: CDR1 SGHRS, CDR2 YFSETQ. CDR3 region: CASSLAANSYEQYF. CDR3 coding DNA: TGCGCCAGCAGCTTGGCAGCGAACTCCTACGAGCAGTACTTC.

This clonotype was counted at least ten times. The V and J genes are TRBV4-1 and TRBJ2-5; 7 bases align to TRBD2. J lost 5 bases, V lost 0 bases, and 18 bases had no gene match. Germline assignment: CDR1 MGHRA and CDR2 YSYEKL. The CDR3 spans 19 residues. This CDR3 is CASSQDFPGPGLRVETQYF. As DNA, the CDR3 is TGCGCCAGCAGCCAAGATTTCCCCGGCCCGGGACTAAGGGTGGAGACCCAGTACTTC.

This clonotype has a handful of counts. The V and J genes are TRBV28 and TRBJ2-3; D call uncertain. Trimming took off 3 bases at V and 2 bases at J, with 9 bases between the two ends. Germline V CDR1 and CDR2: MDHEN, SYDVKM. The CDR3 length is 14 residues. In DNA form, the CDR3 reads TGTGCCAGCAGTTTCAGCGCTTCCACAGATACGCAGTATTTT. Residues: CASSFSASTDTQYF. Full variable domain (missing parts from reference TRBV28 and TRBJ2-3): DVKVTQSSRYLVKRTGEKVFLECVQDMDHENMFWYRQDPGLGLRLIYFSYDVKMKEKGDIPEGYSVSREKKERFSLILESASTNQTSMYLCASSFSASTDTQYFGPGTRLTVL.

J is TRBJ2-3 and V is TRBV14; TRBD1 aligns across 7 bases. The CDR3 runs to 15 residues. Germline loops: CDR1 SGHDN, CDR2 FVKESK. The J segment lost 1 base and the V segment lost 1 base, leaving 2 bases of the junction unmatched. The CDR3 protein is CASSQGGTGTDTQYF. The CDR3 DNA reads TGTGCCAGCAGCCAAGGAGGGACAGGCACAGATACGCAGTATTTT.

The gene calls are TRBV4-1 and TRBJ2-3, with 8 bases that match TRBD1. The CDR3 covers 14 residues. Trimming removed 6 bases from V and 1 base from J; junction bases left unmatched: 3. Germline V gives CDR1 MGHRA, CDR2 YSYEKL. This CDR3 is CASRAGGGTDTQYF. CDR3 sequence (DNA): TGCGCCAGCAGGGCAGGGGGCGGCACAGATACGCAGTATTTT.

The chain joins TRBV4-2 to TRBJ2-2, with 8 bases aligning to TRBD1. Trimming removed 0 bases from V and 2 bases from J; junction bases left unmatched: 8. Germline V gene data show CDR1 as LGHNA and CDR2 as YNFKEQ. CDR3 size: 18 residues. The CDR3, as DNA: TGTGCCAGCAGCCAAGATAGGGGCAGGGGGCAAAACACCGGGGAGCTGTTTTTT. It specifies CASSQDRGRGQNTGELFF.

The gene calls are TRBV7-6 and TRBJ1-2; D gene ambiguous. Trimming pared 1 base from V and 8 bases from J, leaving 8 bases between. Germline lookup yields CDR1 SGHVS and CDR2 FNYEAQ. The length of the CDR3 is 12 residues. The CDR3 loop reads CASSLGERGYTF. The CDR3, as DNA: TGTGCCAGCAGCTTAGGAGAGCGGGGCTACACCTTC.

This clonotype was counted once. The chain couples TRBV6-1 to TRBJ1-1; 9 bases fit TRBD1. The germline gives CDR1 MNHNS, CDR2 SASEGT. The CDR3 covers 14 residues. V trimming: 6 bases; J trimming: 1 base; junction bases outside the gene matches: 3. The CDR3 nucleotides read TGTGCCAGCAGGGGACAGGGCCCGAACACTGAAGCTTTCTTT. Amino acid sequence: CASRGQGPNTEAFF.

This clonotype was observed many times. This chain connects TRBV29-1 to TRBJ2-1; perhaps TRBD1 as D (6 bases). CDR1 is SQVTM and CDR2 is ANQGSEA in the germline V gene. The V and J ends lost 6 bases and 6 bases respectively, with 12 bases between them. This CDR3 is 12 amino acids long. The CDR3 loop is CSVETGSNEQFF. The DNA for the CDR3 is TGCAGCGTGGAAACAGGGTCCAATGAGCAGTTCTTC.

This clonotype was observed a few times. The chain employs TRBV28 and TRBJ2-2; 8 nucleotides line up with TRBD2. The V gene's germline CDR1 is MDHEN and CDR2 SYDVKM. The CDR3 contains 16 residues. V trimming: 7 bases; J trimming: 5 bases; junction bases outside the gene matches: 12. The CDR3: CASTLGLAGITGELFF. The CDR3 DNA follows: TGTGCCAGCACCTTGGGTCTAGCGGGTATTACCGGGGAGCTGTTTTTT. The full variable domain, rest sourced from reference TRBV28 and TRBJ2-2, is DVKVTQSSRYLVKRTGEKVFLECVQDMDHENMFWYRQDPGLGLRLIYFSYDVKMKEKGDIPEGYSVSREKKERFSLILESASTNQTSMYLCASTLGLAGITGELFFGEGSRLTVL.

There are a few counts of this clonotype. The CDR3 nucleotides are TGCGCCAGCAGTAAACTCGGGACAGCGACCTTTGAAGGAGAGACCCAGTACTTC. Amino acids: CASSKLGTATFEGETQYF. V usage is TRBV10-2 and J usage is TRBJ2-5; 7 bases map to TRBD1. V shed 5 bases, J shed 4 bases, and the junction held 19 bases outside the gene matches. Germline CDR1 and CDR2: WSHSY and SAAADI. The CDR3 is 18 residues long.

The rearrangement uses TRBV5-1 and TRBJ1-1; D might be TRBD1 (6 bases). The germline CDR1 and CDR2 sequences are SGHRS and YFSETQ. The CDR3 spans 15 residues. V was clipped by 0 bases and J by 1 base, with 10 bases between them. The CDR3 is CASSLVRTANTEAFF. In nucleotides, the CDR3 is TGCGCCAGCAGCTTGGTGCGGACAGCGAACACTGAAGCTTTCTTT. Based on the CDR3 plus reference TRBV5-1 and TRBJ1-1, the full variable domain is KAGVTQTPRYLIKTRGQQVTLSCSPISGHRSVSWYQQTPGQGLQFLFEYFSETQRNKGNFPGRFSGRQFSNSRSEMNVSTLELGDSALYLCASSLVRTANTEAFFGQGTRLTVV.

This chain connects TRBV10-3 to TRBJ2-5; D perhaps matches TRBD2 (6 bases). Germline-derived CDR1 and CDR2 are ENHRY and SYGVKD. CDR3 length equals 15 residues. V lost 3 bases and J lost 0, with 11 bases in between. The CDR3 nucleotides read TGTGCCATCAGTGACCCACTAGCTTACCAAGAGACCCAGTACTTC. Translated: CAISDPLAYQETQYF.

This clonotype came up a few times. The rearrangement uses TRBV20-1 and TRBJ2-7, with 8 bases matching TRBD2. Germline V gene data show CDR1 as DFQATT and CDR2 as SNEGSKA (reference sequence). V trimming: 6 bases; J trimming: 1 base; junction bases outside the gene matches: 8. The CDR3 runs 14 residues. CDR3 amino acids: CSALVPSGSYEQYF. DNA for the CDR3: TGCAGTGCCCTAGTGCCTAGCGGGTCCTACGAGCAGTACTTC.

This clonotype was counted ten times or more. The chain is built from TRBV4-1 and TRBJ2-7, with TRBD1 matching over 9 bases. The length of the CDR3 is 15 residues. The junction had 6 bases not matched to a gene; V was cut back by 0 bases and J by 6 bases. The germline gives CDR1 MGHRA, CDR2 YSYEKL. CDR3 amino acids: CASSQDGTGHLEQYF. The CDR3 DNA sequence: TGCGCCAGCAGCCAAGATGGGACAGGGCATCTCGAGCAGTACTTC.

In its sample, this clonotype was seen a few times. The chain combines TRBV5-1 with TRBJ2-3; D ambiguous. CDR1 is SGHRS and CDR2 is YFSETQ in the germline V gene. The length of the CDR3 is 15 residues. V shed 5 bases and J shed 3 bases, with 16 bases lying between them. This chain's CDR3 is CASRPLQLPTDTQYF. The CDR3 coding sequence is TGCGCCAGCAGACCTTTACAGCTCCCGACAGATACGCAGTATTTT.

This clonotype was seen a handful of times. The chain is built from TRBV20-1 and TRBJ2-1; D not resolved. V shed 6 bases and J shed 4 bases, with 19 bases lying between them. This CDR3 has 15 residues. CDR1 is DFQATT, CDR2 SNEGSKA, per germline (reference sequence). CDR3 coding DNA: TGCAGTGCCCGCAGGACCCTCCGTGGATACAATGAGCAGTTCTTC. Translating gives CSARRTLRGYNEQFF.

Many counts were recorded for this clonotype. The chain has TRBV20-1 and TRBJ2-3; D might be TRBD2 (6 bases). The CDR3 is 11 residues long. In germline, CDR1 is DFQATT, CDR2 SNEGSKA (reference sequence). The V end lost 4 bases, the J end lost 10 bases, and 12 bases lay between the germline ends. In nucleotides, the CDR3 is TGCAGTGCTAAACGGACTAACGCGCAGTATTTT. Residues: CSAKRTNAQYF.